A single sample is the source of the 9 T cell receptor beta chains below, sequenced in a study of CD8+CD57+ T cells in acquired aplastic anemia. It was genomic DNA that served as the template for profiling TCR beta VDJ and CDR3. TCRdb analysed the reads with MiXCR anew, one entry per CDR3 protein. The sample holds approximately 170,000 distinct CDR3 sequences; approximately 51% are singletons and the top ten take 3.2%. It was patients with CD8+CD57+ cell expansion by flow cytometry who were chosen for sequencing. Sequencing used sorted CD4+, CD8+, or CD8+CD57+ T cells (not recorded which) from PBMCs. The receptors derive from a human donor with aplastic anemia.

Regarding this clonotype: Since no conserved phenylalanine or tryptophan closes the CDR3, a read error is the likely cause. The V gene is TRBV10-1, the J gene TRBJ1-2; no definite D call. CDR3 length: 13 residues. Looked up from germline, CDR1 is WNHNN and CDR2 is SYGVQD (reference sequence). The V end was cut by 2 bases, the J end by 7 bases, with 11 bases between. CDR3 residues: CASSEMRMGGYTL. Written as DNA, the CDR3 is TGCGCCAGCAGTGAGATGAGGATGGGTGGCTACACCCTC.

The rearrangement joins TRBV7-9 to TRBJ2-7; a weak D match, TRBD1 (5 bases). The CDR3 has 11 residues. In germline, CDR1 is SEHNR, CDR2 FQNEAQ (reference sequence). Trimming shortened V by 1 base and J by 8 bases, and 6 bases separated the two germline ends. CDR3 protein: CASSLGTQQYF. Here the CDR3 DNA reads TGTGCCAGCAGCTTAGGGACACAGCAGTACTTC.

V is TRBV30 and J is TRBJ1-2; D perhaps matches TRBD1 (6 bases). Between the trimmed V and J ends, which lost 2 bases and 3 bases, there was a span of 13 bases. The CDR3 runs 14 residues. CDR1 is GTSNPN and CDR2 is SVGIG in the germline V gene (reference sequence). CDR3 protein: CAWSQLGGDYGYTF. CDR3 DNA sequence: TGTGCCTGGAGTCAATTAGGGGGGGACTATGGCTACACCTTC.

This rearrangement joins TRBV11-1 to TRBJ2-5; 9 bases map to TRBD2. The CDR3 runs 18 residues. V dropped 1 base and J dropped 0; count of bases not matched to a gene: 9. CDR1 is SGHAT, CDR2 FQDESV, per germline (reference sequence). CDR3 sequence reads: CASSLESSGALYQETQYF. DNA of the CDR3: TGTGCCAGCAGCTTAGAGTCTAGCGGGGCGCTGTACCAAGAGACCCAGTACTTC.

There are many counts of this clonotype. The chain is built from TRBV29-1 and TRBJ1-1; maybe TRBD1 (6 bases). Trimming cost V 8 bases and J 3 bases, with 19 bases left between them. The CDR3 covers 14 residues. Germline values: CDR1 SQVTM, CDR2 ANQGSEA. Written as DNA, the CDR3 is TGCAGCATTCACGTAGGGGGGTCTCACACTGAAGCTTTCTTT. Translated, it gives CSIHVGGSHTEAFF.

This sequence joins TRBV2 and TRBJ1-6; D is unresolved. This CDR3 spans 13 amino acids. V was clipped by 6 bases and J by 7 bases, with 10 bases between them. Germline CDR1 and CDR2: SNHLY and FYNNEI. The CDR3 here is CASREGANSPLHF. The DNA for the CDR3 is TGTGCCAGCAGAGAGGGAGCCAATTCACCCCTCCACTTT.

This clonotype was counted ten times or more. This sequence joins TRBV19 and TRBJ1-1; D gene ambiguous. CDR1 and CDR2 from the germline V gene are LNHDA and SQIVND (reference sequence). V was shortened by 9 bases and J by 6 bases, with 2 bases between the two germline ends. The CDR3 loop spans 8 amino acids. CDR3 bases: TGTGCCAGGCCTGAAGCTTTCTTT. It codes for CARPEAFF.

This chain links TRBV15 with TRBJ2-3; D tentatively fits TRBD1 or TRBD2 (5 bases each). Looked up from germline, CDR1 is LNHNV and CDR2 is YYDKDF (reference sequence). The ends were cut back, 8 bases at V and 0 bases at J, with 9 bases in the middle. This CDR3 is 13 amino acids long. The CDR3 loop reads CATFEGSTDTQYF. The CDR3, as DNA: TGTGCCACCTTCGAGGGGAGCACAGATACGCAGTATTTT.

This clonotype was seen once. The chain is built from TRBV29-1 and TRBJ1-2; D remains unclear. CDR1 and CDR2 from the germline V gene are SQVTM and ANQGSEA. Trimming shortened V by 3 bases and J by 4 bases, and 12 bases separated the two germline ends. The CDR3 runs 13 residues. CDR3: CSVESSGSYGYTF. The CDR3 coding sequence is TGCAGCGTTGAGTCGTCCGGGAGCTATGGCTACACCTTC.